The clone carrying this TCR beta chain was detected once. The method was immunoSEQ multiplex PCR; TCRdb's version includes in-frame clones alone and lacks a portion of them. The sample shows just over 2,000,000 clones, about 94% of them seen only once. Germline-derived CDR1 and CDR2 are MNHEY and SMNVEV (reference sequence). The V end lost 6 bases, the J end lost 2 bases, and 11 bases lay between the germline ends. The CDR3 contains 13 residues. The naive CD8 fraction comprised CD45RO-negative cells positively selected for CCR7 and excluded terminally differentiated effector memory CD45RA+ cells. The data were obtained in a study of shared clonotypes between healthy human individuals. At the level of the study: Researchers assigned three CD4 naive, three CD4 memory, two CD8 naive and one CD8 memory plate to each donor.

The clonotype was recovered from a young man in good health. The sequencing sample was made of naive CD8+ T cells sorted from blood. The J gene is TRBJ2-7, the V gene TRBV27, with D perhaps TRBD1 (6 bases). In nucleotides, the CDR3 is TGTGCCAGCAGATTGGGGGCCACCTACGAGCAGTACTTC. Amino acid sequence: CASRLGATYEQYF.